The sequence of this TCR beta chain was determined in a study of cytomegalovirus exposure and HLA in healthy donors. Whole-study results and caveats: As confirmed in vitro, a few CMV-associated chains were specific for CMV antigens. The study recorded over 150 TCR beta chains that were cytomegalovirus-associated. With high specificity and sensitivity, the classifier reportedly diagnosed cytomegalovirus status.

Here immunoSEQ multiplex PCR was the method, and the copy in TCRdb shows in-frame clones only, minus some. Of approximately 150,000 clones in the sample, about 89% were seen once. The donors were members of the validation cohort, which comprised around 110 subjects and was separate from the first cohort of some 680 subjects. For this clone: Its antigen is not known.

Germline assignment: CDR1 SQVTM and CDR2 ANQGSEA. V lost 6 bases and J lost 5, with 19 bases in between. The CDR3 loop spans 14 amino acids. This clonotype was obtained from a young man in good health and CMV-seronegative. Material: PBMCs. The chain uses TRBV29-1 and TRBJ2-5; perhaps TRBD2 as D (5 bases). In DNA, the CDR3 is TGCAGCGTGACCCCGTCCGGGATTTCGGAGACCCAGTACTTC. Its protein product is CSVTPSGISETQYF.